This TCR beta chain was identified during a study of CD8+ T cells in alopecia areata listed by TCRdb under 2018. For context, the study as a whole: Treated patients were enrolled in an open-label pilot trial of oral tofacitinib at 5 to 10 mg twice daily for moderate-to-severe alopecia areata. RNA was obtained with the PAXgene miRNA kit for fixed scalp, the miRNeasy kit for PBMCs, and the RNeasy kit for mouse skin. Scalp tissue and sorted CD4+ and CD8+ peripheral blood T cells from patchy and totalis/universalis alopecia areata patients and from healthy controls were covered by human TCRbeta sequencing. Patients received tofacitinib for 6 to 18 months and were then followed off drug for 6 months to check for delayed response and recurrence. The study used high-throughput TCRbeta sequencing to examine T cell clonal expansion in alopecia areata, in both the C3H/HeJ mouse model and human patients. Tofacitinib-treated patients had biopsies at baseline and at 4 and 24 weeks of treatment, with a later scalp biopsy in several patients. Scalp clonality was compared among normal scalp (n=4), patchy alopecia areata scalp (n=8), and alopecia totalis/universalis scalp (n=8). immunoSEQ multiplex PCR using 35 Vbeta forward primers and 13 Jbeta reverse primers was used to amplify TCRbeta CDR3 regions. What the research found in general, with its limitations: Unlike mouse skin, where gammadelta T cells dominate, normal human skin contains resident alphabeta T cells that get sequenced too, which complicates analysis of the scalp TCR repertoire. Compared with normal scalp, lesional scalp, particularly in alopecia totalis/universalis, had higher clonality and more expanded CD8+ clones, which suggests antigenic drive. Shared TCR sequences between patients were less evident than in mice, which may be partly attributable to HLA diversity in the patient population.

Comment on this clone: The target of this receptor is not known. No qualities accompany the bases; no much larger clone lies one base away. Additional DNA sequences in this sample encode the identical CDR3.

The label giving this sample's time point can be read as: baseline before oral tofacitinib. Lesional scalp punch biopsies and peripheral blood were collected from alopecia areata patients. After PBMCs were isolated by density centrifugation and stained for CD3, CD4 and CD8, a FACSAria was used to sort CD4+ and CD8+ T cells. Library preparation used the immunoSEQ multiplex PCR assay. For TCR sequencing, RNA was extracted from every sample and reverse transcribed into cDNA to serve as template. First-strand cDNA was synthesized with SuperScript III using a 2:1 mix of oligo-dT and random hexamers. Amplification bias was assessed with a synthetic immune receptor repertoire, and residual bias was removed computationally. The paper's data handling went like this. After raw reads were preprocessed to remove errors, the CDR3 was defined following IMGT conventions as running from the conserved cysteine to phenylalanine. To get clonality, Shannon entropy was normalized by log2 of the number of productive unique TCRs and the result was subtracted from 1. Whether each scalp clone was CD4 or CD8 was inferred by checking scalp TCRbeta sequences against the CD4 and CD8 repertoires from sorted blood. Drawn from immuneACCESS, this table holds only the in-frame rearrangements with V and J called that TCRdb kept. Clones are partly lost; checked studies trace under half to an unresolved V gene and leave the rest unexplained. That table is the source of V, J and clone size, and D and trimming were worked out from the DNA. This sample comprises fewer than 80,000 clones, 55% to 65% of them detected only once. Of the sample, more than 15% falls within the top ten clones.

V trim: 4 bases; J trim: 0 bases; unmatched bases: 3. The germline V gene sets CDR1 to SQVTM and CDR2 to ANQGSEA. From cysteine to phenylalanine, the CDR3 is 13 amino acids long. Just CDR3 DNA is preserved here, 39 bases in frame from base 1. The TCR originated in a human donor with alopecia areata. This specimen consisted of CD8+ T cells sorted from blood, obtained at week 0. In this chain, TRBV29-1 is recombined with TRBJ2-7; TRBD1 matches 7 bases in the middle. At the DNA level, the sequence is TGCAGCGTTGTATGGGACAGCTCCTACGAGCAGTACTTC. Protein translation: CSVVWDSSYEQYF.